This T cell receptor (beta chain) was captured in a study of T cells after yellow fever vaccination. Study outcomes and limitations: The booster saw the reappearance of most primary-vaccination clones (around 96% CD4, around 88% CD8). The secondary response peaked faster, at day 5 versus 15, but was weaker. It was a small share of clonotypes that appeared in both CD4 and CD8 compartments.

The 5'RACE template-switching step produced TCR cDNA and added a universal primer site and UMIs. From the 5' RACE reads, TCRdb called clonotypes with MiXCR, one entry per CDR3 protein. In the table there are 340,000 or so distinct CDR3 sequences, approximately 12% of which are singletons. This clonotype has more than one count but fewer than ten. Its antigen is unknown. V lost 0 bases, J lost 2 bases, and 3 bases stayed unmatched. Germline loops: CDR1 SGHDT, CDR2 YYEEEE. The CDR3 covers 16 residues. This TCR was recovered from a man aged 18-30 years who received the YFV17D yellow fever vaccine. Here the sequenced sample was CD4+ T cells sorted from PBMCs, taken 15 days after the yellow fever booster vaccination. The genes are TRBV5-6 and TRBJ2-3, with 10 bases fitting TRBD2. CDR3 protein: CASSLGTSGPTDTQYF. CDR3 bases: TGTGCCAGCAGCTTGGGGACTAGCGGACCCACAGATACGCAGTATTTT.